The clone carrying this TCR beta chain was seen repeatedly, ten times or more. Its antigen is still unknown. This entry belongs to a study of identical twins. Only healthy Caucasians were enrolled as donors. Germline V gives CDR1 ENHRY, CDR2 SYGVKD. The CDR3 extends over 14 amino acids. V lost 6 bases, J lost 0 bases, and 11 bases lay in between. A universal primer site was created by template switching, with the cDNA bearing unique molecular identifiers. TCRdb analysed the 5' RACE reads with MiXCR anew, one entry per CDR3 protein. The data hold 690,000 or so distinct CDR3 sequences, with around 6.1% observed a single time. General study points: Shared out-of-frame alpha sequences (those common to twins) showed excess low generation probability. Weaker excess twin sharing was observed in beta out-of-frame sequences.

This chain links TRBV10-3 with TRBJ2-5; unclear D gene. The clonotype comes from a man aged 18 to 29 in good health. The sample consisted of naive T cells sorted from blood. The CDR3 nucleotides read TGTGCCATCAGCCCGGTTAAGTACCAAGAGACCCAGTACTTC. Its protein product is CAISPVKYQETQYF.